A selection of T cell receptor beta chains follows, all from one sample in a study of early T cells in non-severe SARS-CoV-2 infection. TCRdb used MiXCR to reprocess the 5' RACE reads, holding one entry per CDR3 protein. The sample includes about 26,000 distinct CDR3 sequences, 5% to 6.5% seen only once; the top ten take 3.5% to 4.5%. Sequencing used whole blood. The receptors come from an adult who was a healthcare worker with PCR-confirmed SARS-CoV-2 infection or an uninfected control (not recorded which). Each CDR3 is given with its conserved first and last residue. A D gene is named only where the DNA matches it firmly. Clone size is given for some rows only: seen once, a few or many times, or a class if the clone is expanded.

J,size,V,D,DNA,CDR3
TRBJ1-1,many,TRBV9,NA,TGTGCCAGCAGCGTATTGGACCGATCTGAAGCTTTCTTT,CASSVLDRSEAFF
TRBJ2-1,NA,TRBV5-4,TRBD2,TGTGCCAGCAGCCCCCCGGGACTAGCGGACAATGAGCAGTTCTTC,CASSPPGLADNEQFF
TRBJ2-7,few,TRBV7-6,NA,TGTGCCAGCAGCGCGGACTACCGGGGCTACGAGCAGTACTTC,CASSADYRGYEQYF
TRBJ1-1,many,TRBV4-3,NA,TGCGCCAGCAGCCAAGGGGCTTATACAGGGAACACTGAAGCTTTCTTT,CASSQGAYTGNTEAFF
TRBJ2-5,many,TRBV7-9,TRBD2,TGTGCCAGCAGCCTGGGGGGGCAAGAGACCCAGTACTTC,CASSLGGQETQYF
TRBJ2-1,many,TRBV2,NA,TGTGCCAGCAGTGAGGGCGGGGACTCCTACAATGAGCAGTTCTTC,CASSEGGDSYNEQFF
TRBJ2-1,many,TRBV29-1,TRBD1,TGCAGCGTTGACCGGACAGGGGAAAATGAGCAGTTCTTC,CSVDRTGENEQFF
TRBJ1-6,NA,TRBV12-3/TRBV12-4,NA,TGTGCCAGCACCCCCGGCGGGGCCCGGAATTCACCCCTCCACTTT,CASTPGGARNSPLHF
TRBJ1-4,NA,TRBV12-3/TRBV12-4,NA,TGTGCCAGCAGTTTATTTTTTAATGAAAAACTGTTTTTT,CASSLFFNEKLFF
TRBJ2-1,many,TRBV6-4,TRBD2,TGTGCCAGCAGTGACTCGAGCCGACTAGCGGACAATGAGCAGTTCTTC,CASSDSSRLADNEQFF
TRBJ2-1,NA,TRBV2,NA,TGTGCCAGCAGTGAAGAACAGACAGGAAGCATAAGTGAGCAGTTCTTC,CASSEEQTGSISEQFF
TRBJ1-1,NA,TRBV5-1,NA,TGCGCCAGCAGCTTGGCCGGTTATGGTGGAACTGAAGCTTTCTTT,CASSLAGYGGTEAFF
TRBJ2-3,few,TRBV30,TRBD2,TGTGCCTGGAGCCTTGGACTAGCGGGAGGCACAGATACGCAGTATTTT,CAWSLGLAGGTDTQYF
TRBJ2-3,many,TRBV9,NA,TGTGCCAGCAGCGCTACTGCGGGGCGCACAGATACGCAGTATTTT,CASSATAGRTDTQYF
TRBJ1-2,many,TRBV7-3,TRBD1,TGTGCCAGCAGCTTAAGCGGGACAGGGTATGGCTACACCTTC,CASSLSGTGYGYTF
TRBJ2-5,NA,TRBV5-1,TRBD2,TGCGCCAGCAGCGGATCCGGGACTACTCAAGAGACCCAGTACTTC,CASSGSGTTQETQYF
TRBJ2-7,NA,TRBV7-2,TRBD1,TGTGCCAGCAGCCGGGACAGGGCAACCTACGAGCAGTACTTC,CASSRDRATYEQYF
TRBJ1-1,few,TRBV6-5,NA,TGTGCCAGCAGAGCGAGGGCTATGAACACTGAAGCTTTCTTT,CASRARAMNTEAFF
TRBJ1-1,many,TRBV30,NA,TGTGCCTGGACCAAACGGACAGTAAACACTGAAGCTTTCTTT,CAWTKRTVNTEAFF